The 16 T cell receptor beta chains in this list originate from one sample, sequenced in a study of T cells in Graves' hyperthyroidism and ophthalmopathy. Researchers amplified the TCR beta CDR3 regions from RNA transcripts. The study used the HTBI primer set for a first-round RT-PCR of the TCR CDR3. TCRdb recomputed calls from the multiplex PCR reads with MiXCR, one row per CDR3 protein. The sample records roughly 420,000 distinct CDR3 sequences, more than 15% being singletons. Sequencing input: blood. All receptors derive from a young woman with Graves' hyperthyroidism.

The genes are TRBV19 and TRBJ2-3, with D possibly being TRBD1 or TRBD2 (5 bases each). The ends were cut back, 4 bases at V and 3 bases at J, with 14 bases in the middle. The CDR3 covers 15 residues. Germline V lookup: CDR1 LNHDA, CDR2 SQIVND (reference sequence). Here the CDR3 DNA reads TGTGCCAGTAGTAGAGGGGCTAGTACGACAGATACGCAGTATTTT. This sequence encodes CASSRGASTTDTQYF.

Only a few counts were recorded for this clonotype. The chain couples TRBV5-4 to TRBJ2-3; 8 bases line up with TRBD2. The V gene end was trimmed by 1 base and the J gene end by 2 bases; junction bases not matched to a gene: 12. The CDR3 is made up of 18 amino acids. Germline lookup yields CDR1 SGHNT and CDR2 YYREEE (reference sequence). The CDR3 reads CASSLPGLAAYATDTQYF. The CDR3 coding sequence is TGTGCCAGCAGCTTGCCAGGACTAGCCGCATACGCCACAGATACGCAGTATTTT.

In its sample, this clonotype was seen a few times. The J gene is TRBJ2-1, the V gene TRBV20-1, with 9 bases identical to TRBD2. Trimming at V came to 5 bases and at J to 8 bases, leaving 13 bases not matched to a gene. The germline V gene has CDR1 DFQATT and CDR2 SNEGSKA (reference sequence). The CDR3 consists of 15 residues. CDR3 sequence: CSAEGPSGNHDEQFF. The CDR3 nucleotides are TGCAGTGCTGAGGGGCCTAGCGGGAACCACGATGAGCAGTTCTTC.

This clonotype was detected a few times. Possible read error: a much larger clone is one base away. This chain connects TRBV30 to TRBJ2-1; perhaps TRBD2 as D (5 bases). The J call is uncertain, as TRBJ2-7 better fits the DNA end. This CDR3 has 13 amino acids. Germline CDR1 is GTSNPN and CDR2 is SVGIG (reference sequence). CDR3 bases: TGTGCCTGGAGTGCGGGGTTGAGCAATGAGCAGTACTTC. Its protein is CAWSAGLSNEQYF.

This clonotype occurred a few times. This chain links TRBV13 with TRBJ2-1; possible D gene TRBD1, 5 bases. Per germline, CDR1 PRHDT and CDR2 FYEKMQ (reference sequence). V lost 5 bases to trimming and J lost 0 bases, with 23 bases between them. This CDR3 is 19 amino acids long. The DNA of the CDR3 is TGTGCCAGCAGCCGAGGCCCAGGGTCCCTTTTTAGCTCCTACAATGAGCAGTTCTTC. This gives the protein CASSRGPGSLFSSYNEQFF.

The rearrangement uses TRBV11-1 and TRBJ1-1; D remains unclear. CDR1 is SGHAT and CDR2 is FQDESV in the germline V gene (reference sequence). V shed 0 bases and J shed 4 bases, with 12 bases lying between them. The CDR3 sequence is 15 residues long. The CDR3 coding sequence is TGTGCCAGCAGCTTAGCATTTGGGGAGGGCACTGAAGCTTTCTTT. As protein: CASSLAFGEGTEAFF.

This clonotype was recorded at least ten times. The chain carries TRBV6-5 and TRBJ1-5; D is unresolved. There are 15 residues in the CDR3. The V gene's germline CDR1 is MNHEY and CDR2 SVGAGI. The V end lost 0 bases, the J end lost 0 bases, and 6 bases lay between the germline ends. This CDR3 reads CASSYSGNSNQPQHF. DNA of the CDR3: TGTGCCAGCAGTTACTCGGGTAATAGCAATCAGCCCCAGCATTTT.

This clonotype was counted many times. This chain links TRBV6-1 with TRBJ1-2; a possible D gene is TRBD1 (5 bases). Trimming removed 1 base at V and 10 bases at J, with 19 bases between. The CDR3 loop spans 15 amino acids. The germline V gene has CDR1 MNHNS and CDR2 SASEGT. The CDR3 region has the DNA TGTGCCAGCAGTGAAGGCCTTCGGGCAGGGACTACCTACACCTTC. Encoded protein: CASSEGLRAGTTYTF.

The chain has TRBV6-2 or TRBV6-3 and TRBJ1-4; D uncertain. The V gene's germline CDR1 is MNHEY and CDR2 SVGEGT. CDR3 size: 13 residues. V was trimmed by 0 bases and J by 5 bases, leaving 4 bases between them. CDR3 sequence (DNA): TGTGCCAGCAGTTACTCAGAAAATGAAAAACTGTTTTTT. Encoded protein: CASSYSENEKLFF.

The CDR3 DNA is TGTGCCAGCAGTTCCGACCTGACAATGAACACTGAAGCTTTCTTT. As protein: CASSSDLTMNTEAFF. The genes are TRBV12-3 or TRBV12-4 and TRBJ1-1, with D unclear. The V end lost 4 bases, the J end lost 0 bases, and 12 bases lay between the germline ends. There are 15 residues in the CDR3.

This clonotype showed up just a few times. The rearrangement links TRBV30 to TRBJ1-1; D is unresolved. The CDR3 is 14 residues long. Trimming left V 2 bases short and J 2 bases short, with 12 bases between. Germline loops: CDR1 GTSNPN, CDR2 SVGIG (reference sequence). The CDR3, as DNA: TGTGCCTGGAGTTACGACGGGGAAAACACTGAAGCTTTCTTT. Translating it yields CAWSYDGENTEAFF.

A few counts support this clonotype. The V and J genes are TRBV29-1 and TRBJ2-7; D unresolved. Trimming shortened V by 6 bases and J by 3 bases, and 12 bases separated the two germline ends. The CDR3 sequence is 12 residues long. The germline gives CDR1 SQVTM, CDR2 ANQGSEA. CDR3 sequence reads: CSVRSVLYEQYF. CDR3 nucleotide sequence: TGCAGCGTCAGGTCTGTACTCTACGAGCAGTACTTC.

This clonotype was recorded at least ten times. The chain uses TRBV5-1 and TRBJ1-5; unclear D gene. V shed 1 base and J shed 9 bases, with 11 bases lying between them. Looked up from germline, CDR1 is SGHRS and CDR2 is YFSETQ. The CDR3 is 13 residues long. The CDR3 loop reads CASSLSPLRPQHF. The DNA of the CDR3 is TGCGCCAGCAGCTTGTCCCCTCTTCGGCCCCAGCATTTT. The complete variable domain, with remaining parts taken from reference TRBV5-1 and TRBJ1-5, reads KAGVTQTPRYLIKTRGQQVTLSCSPISGHRSVSWYQQTPGQGLQFLFEYFSETQRNKGNFPGRFSGRQFSNSRSEMNVSTLELGDSALYLCASSLSPLRPQHFGDGTRLSIL.

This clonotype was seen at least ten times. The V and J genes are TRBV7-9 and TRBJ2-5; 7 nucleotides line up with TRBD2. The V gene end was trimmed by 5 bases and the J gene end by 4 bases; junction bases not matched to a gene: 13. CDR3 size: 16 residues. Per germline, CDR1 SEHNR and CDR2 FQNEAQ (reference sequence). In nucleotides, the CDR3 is TGTGCCAGCAGCCCATCTCTTGGGGGGGTACCAGAGACCCAGTACTTC. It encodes CASSPSLGGVPETQYF. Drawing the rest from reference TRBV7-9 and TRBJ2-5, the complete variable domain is DTGVSQNPRHKITKRGQNVTFRCDPISEHNRLYWYRQTLGQGPEFLTYFQNEAQLEKSRLLSDRFSAERPKGSFSTLEIQRTEQGDSAMYLCASSPSLGGVPETQYFGPGTRLLVL.

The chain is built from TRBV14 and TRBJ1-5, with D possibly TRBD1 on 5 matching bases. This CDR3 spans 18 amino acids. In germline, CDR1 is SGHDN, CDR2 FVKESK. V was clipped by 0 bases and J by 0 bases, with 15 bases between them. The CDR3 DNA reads TGTGCCAGCAGCCAAGATTCGAGGGGCCTAGATAGCAATCAGCCCCAGCATTTT. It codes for CASSQDSRGLDSNQPQHF.

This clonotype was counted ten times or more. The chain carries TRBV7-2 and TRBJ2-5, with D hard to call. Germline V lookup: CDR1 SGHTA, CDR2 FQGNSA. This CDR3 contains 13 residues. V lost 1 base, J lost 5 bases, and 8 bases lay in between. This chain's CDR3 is CASSLDSWETQYF. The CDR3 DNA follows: TGTGCCAGCAGCTTAGACAGTTGGGAGACCCAGTACTTC.